The 9 T cell receptor beta chains listed next were all sequenced from one sample in a study of blood T cells in healthy people across ages. The authors ran a second PCR of about 6 to 12 cycles using a sample-barcoded 5' primer and a J-beta primer mix. Via MiXCR, TCRdb re-called the 5' RACE reads, giving one row per CDR3 protein. The table records about 720,000 distinct CDR3 sequences, 20% to 25% of them present only once. Sequenced input: blood. The receptor set was obtained from a man aged 70-80 years in good health.

This clonotype was seen only a few times. The V call is TRBV6-7, the J call TRBJ2-1, with TRBD2 identical over 15 bases. TRBV6-7 is annotated as an ORF whose role is uncertain. The V and J ends lost 7 bases and 7 bases, in that order; junction bases with no gene match: 8. The CDR3 covers 16 residues. The CDR3 nucleotides read TGTGCCAGCACCCACCGGACTAGCGGGAGGGGGAATGAGCAGTTCTTC. Translated: CASTHRTSGRGNEQFF.

In this sample, this clonotype turned up a few times. The rearrangement joins TRBV29-1 to TRBJ2-1; weak D call: TRBD2 (5 bases). V gave up 7 bases and J gave up 6 bases, with 31 bases separating them. CDR3 length: 18 residues. Germline CDR1 and CDR2: SQVTM and ANQGSEA. DNA of the CDR3: TGCAGCGGCGCCGGTTCGGGAACAGAGGGTAGGTTTCGCAATGAGCAGTTCTTC. It yields the protein CSGAGSGTEGRFRNEQFF.

This clonotype appeared a few times. This rearrangement joins TRBV7-2 to TRBJ1-2, with TRBD1 matching 7 bases. The length of the CDR3 is 15 residues. Trimming took 1 base from V and 4 from J; bases not matched to a gene: 6. The V gene's germline CDR1 is SGHTA and CDR2 FQGNSA. The CDR3 DNA reads as TGTGCCAGCAGCTTAGTCGGGGACAGCGGCTATGGCTACACCTTC. Translated, it gives CASSLVGDSGYGYTF.

The chain is built from TRBV12-3 or TRBV12-4 and TRBJ1-1; possibly TRBD1 for D (5 bases). V lost 6 bases and J 1 base, leaving 27 bases between the germline ends. This CDR3 region has 19 residues. The CDR3 nucleotides are TGTGCCAGCAGCCCTGGGACCCAGAGGGGCCTGGTGCGGAACACTGAAGCTTTCTTT. It is translated as CASSPGTQRGLVRNTEAFF.

Turning to this clonotype: A much larger clone lies a single base off, so this may be a read error. This chain joins TRBV5-1 and TRBJ2-1; TRBD2 matches at 7 bases. The J call may be incorrect, as the DNA end agrees better with TRBJ2-7. Germline assignment: CDR1 SGHRS and CDR2 YFSETQ. The CDR3 extends over 17 amino acids. CDR3 DNA: TGCGCCAGCAGCTTGGCCTCAGGTCTAGCGGCCTACAATGAGCAGTACTTC. The encoded protein is CASSLASGLAAYNEQYF.

This clonotype was detected only a few times. The J gene is TRBJ2-5, the V gene TRBV5-1, with D perhaps given as TRBD1 or TRBD2 (5 bases each). The germline V gene has CDR1 SGHRS and CDR2 YFSETQ. The CDR3 is made up of 15 amino acids. Trimming removed 0 bases from V and 2 bases from J, with 11 bases in between. This CDR3 reads CASSLDVGEQETQYF. The CDR3 DNA follows: TGCGCCAGCAGCTTGGATGTGGGGGAACAAGAGACCCAGTACTTC.

The chain is built from TRBV3-1 and TRBJ2-1; 7 nucleotides align to TRBD1. The DNA end lines up better with TRBJ2-7; the J call may be wrong. The CDR3 length is 16 residues. CDR1 is LGHDT, CDR2 YNNKEL, per germline (reference sequence). CDR3 DNA: TGTGCCAGCAGCCAAGTTGGCCAGGGGGTCTCCTACGAGCAGTACTTC. Translation gives CASSQVGQGVSYEQYF.

This clonotype was detected a few times. The chain joins TRBV20-1 to TRBJ1-1; D is uncertain. The CDR3 runs 15 residues. The germline gives CDR1 DFQATT, CDR2 SNEGSKA (reference sequence). V was shortened by 0 bases and J by 6 bases, with 17 bases between the two germline ends. CDR3 sequence: CSARDITSLGAEAFF. The CDR3 DNA reads as TGCAGTGCTAGAGATATTACGAGTTTAGGCGCTGAAGCTTTCTTT.

This clonotype was detected only a few times. The chain employs TRBV12-3 or TRBV12-4 and TRBJ1-3; 10 nucleotides align to TRBD1. This CDR3 has 16 amino acids. The trim removed 6 bases at V and 2 bases at J, leaving 7 bases unmatched. CDR3 amino acids: CASSQHGTGAGNTIYF. CDR3 DNA: TGTGCCAGCAGCCAACATGGGACAGGGGCTGGAAACACCATATATTTT.